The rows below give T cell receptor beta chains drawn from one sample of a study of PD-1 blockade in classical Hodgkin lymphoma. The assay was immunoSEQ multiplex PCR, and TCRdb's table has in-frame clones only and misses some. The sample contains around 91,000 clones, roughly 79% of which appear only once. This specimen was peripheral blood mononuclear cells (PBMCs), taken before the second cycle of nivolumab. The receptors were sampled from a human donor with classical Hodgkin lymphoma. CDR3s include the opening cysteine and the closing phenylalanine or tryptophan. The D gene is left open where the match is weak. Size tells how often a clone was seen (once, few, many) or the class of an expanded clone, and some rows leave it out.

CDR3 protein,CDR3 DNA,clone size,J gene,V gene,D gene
CASSLRGTEAFF,TGCGCCAGCAGCTTGAGGGGGACTGAAGCTTTCTTT,many,TRBJ1-1,TRBV5-1,NA
CASSNPNLGEQFF,TGTGCCAGCTCGAACCCGAACCTAGGTGAGCAGTTCTTC,NA,TRBJ2-1,TRBV18,NA
CASSRGQGANNSPLHF,TGTGCCAGTAGTAGAGGACAGGGGGCAAATAATTCACCCCTCCACTTT,NA,TRBJ1-6,TRBV19,TRBD1
CARRKVQETQYF,TGTGCCAGACGGAAGGTCCAAGAGACCCAGTACTTC,NA,TRBJ2-5,TRBV2,NA
CASINVVTGNEKLFF,TGTGCCAGCATAAATGTTGTGACAGGAAATGAAAAACTGTTTTTT,many,TRBJ1-4,TRBV2,NA
CAIGRRLAGDPYEQYF,TGTGCCATCGGCCGGAGGCTAGCGGGAGACCCGTACGAGCAGTACTTC,NA,TRBJ2-7,TRBV10-3,TRBD2
CATSLQGSTEAFF,TGTGCCACCAGTCTACAGGGGTCCACTGAAGCTTTCTTT,NA,TRBJ1-1,TRBV15,TRBD1
CASSEIGGDREYF,TGTGCCAGCAGCGAAATCGGGGGCGACAGAGAGTACTTC,NA,TRBJ2-7,TRBV7-9,NA
CASSPPGDTQYF,TGTGCCAGCAGCCCCCCTGGAGATACGCAGTATTTT,NA,TRBJ2-3,TRBV7-2,NA
CASNILAGVETQYF,TGTGCCAGCAATATACTAGCGGGAGTTGAGACCCAGTACTTC,NA,TRBJ2-5,TRBV2,TRBD2
CASSLSTSGDYEQYF,TGCGCCAGCAGCTTGTCGACTAGCGGCGACTACGAGCAGTACTTC,NA,TRBJ2-7,TRBV5-1,TRBD2
CASRRDNEQFF,TGCGCCAGCAGGCGGGATAATGAGCAGTTCTTC,NA,TRBJ2-1,TRBV10-2,NA
CASRSGAGVEQFF,TGCGCCAGCCGTTCCGGAGCGGGAGTTGAGCAGTTCTTC,NA,TRBJ2-1,TRBV5-1,TRBD2
CASSYRSGTGELFF,TGTGCCAGCAGCTATCGGAGCGGGACCGGGGAGCTGTTTTTT,few,TRBJ2-2,TRBV7-2,NA
CASSAGQGGGYTF,TGTGCCAGCAGCGCCGGACAGGGCGGTGGCTACACCTTC,many,TRBJ1-2,TRBV27,TRBD1
CASSLPRGLAGEMDEQYF,TGTGCCAGCAGCTTACCCCGCGGGCTAGCGGGAGAAATGGACGAGCAGTACTTC,NA,TRBJ2-7,TRBV7-2,TRBD2
CASSPAPRNTEAFF,TGTGCCAGCAGCCCCGCACCTCGTAACACTGAAGCTTTCTTT,NA,TRBJ1-1,TRBV6-5,NA
CASKIGIPGGYTF,TGTGCCAGCAAGATTGGGATCCCGGGGGGCTACACCTTC,few,TRBJ1-2,TRBV28,NA
CASRDRESSYEQYF,TGTGCCAGCCGGGACAGGGAATCGTCCTACGAGCAGTACTTC,NA,TRBJ2-7,TRBV6-6,TRBD1
CAISESGALTEAFF,TGTGCCATCAGTGAGTCGGGGGCGCTGACTGAAGCTTTCTTT,NA,TRBJ1-1,TRBV10-3,NA
CASSQGGDSSYEQYF,TGTGCCAGCAGCCAGGGTGGGGACAGCTCCTACGAGCAGTACTTC,NA,TRBJ2-7,TRBV5-4,TRBD1
CASSLRLAGGDETQYF,TGCGCCAGCAGCTTACGATTAGCGGGAGGGGATGAGACCCAGTACTTC,NA,TRBJ2-5,TRBV5-1,TRBD2
CATARGTGTEAFF,TGTGCCACCGCCAGGGGGACCGGCACTGAAGCTTTCTTT,NA,TRBJ1-1,TRBV19,TRBD1
CATLTKGQAYEQYF,TGCGCCACTCTAACCAAGGGACAGGCCTACGAGCAGTACTTC,NA,TRBJ2-7,TRBV23-1,TRBD1
CASSPTGIQETQYF,TGTGCCAGCAGCCCCACAGGGATTCAAGAGACCCAGTACTTC,NA,TRBJ2-5,TRBV7-3,NA
CASSFELAGAGNYEQYF,TGCGCCAGCAGCTTCGAACTAGCGGGAGCTGGTAACTACGAGCAGTACTTC,NA,TRBJ2-7,TRBV5-1,TRBD2
CASTQREVNEQFF,TGTGCCAGTACGCAGCGGGAGGTTAATGAGCAGTTCTTC,NA,TRBJ2-1,TRBV19,TRBD2